These T cell receptor beta chains were read from a single sample in a study of T cell changes during pregnancy in multiple sclerosis. Method: immunoSEQ multiplex PCR; TCRdb's copy keeps in-frame clones and lacks some. The sample lists 91,000 or so clones, roughly 92% occurring once. The sample consisted of peripheral blood, taken after pregnancy. The receptor set was obtained from a female donor with multiple sclerosis, enrolled in a pregnancy study. Each CDR3 is given with its conserved first and last residue. A D gene is named only where the DNA matches it firmly. Rows give clone size only sometimes, using once, few, many, or a class for an expanded clone.

NA | TRBD1 | TRBJ1-5 | TRBV29-1 | CSAGTGDQPQHF | TGCAGCGCGGGGACAGGGGATCAGCCCCAGCATTTT
NA | NA | TRBJ2-3 | TRBV6-6 | CASRGGVSATDTQYF | TGTGCCAGCAGGGGGGGAGTTTCGGCGACAGATACGCAGTATTTT
NA | NA | TRBJ2-5 | TRBV5-1 | CASSLAGGETQYF | TGCGCCAGCAGCTTGGCGGGTGGAGAGACCCAGTACTTC
few | NA | TRBJ1-6 | TRBV18 | CASSPRETGNSPLHF | TGTGCCAGCTCACCTCGGGAAACCGGTAATTCACCCCTCCACTTT
NA | TRBD1 | TRBJ1-2 | TRBV15 | CATSRDKGAYGYTF | TGTGCCACCAGCAGAGATAAGGGGGCCTATGGCTACACCTTC
NA | NA | TRBJ2-1 | TRBV27 | CASSLGLGGNEQFF | TGTGCCAGCAGTTTGGGCCTCGGAGGCAATGAGCAGTTCTTC
NA | TRBD1 | TRBJ1-6 | TRBV9 | CASSVQGAINSPLHF | TGTGCCAGCAGCGTCCAGGGGGCTATTAATTCACCCCTCCACTTT
NA | NA | TRBJ2-7 | TRBV7-2 | CASSLQTVTSYEQYF | TGTGCCAGCAGCCTCCAGACAGTGACGTCCTACGAGCAGTACTTC
NA | NA | TRBJ1-2 | TRBV7-2 | CASSLESGSNYGYTF | TGTGCCAGCAGCTTAGAATCAGGGTCCAACTATGGCTACACCTTC
NA | TRBD2 | TRBJ2-1 | TRBV5-1 | CASSERAGGREQFF | TGCGCCAGCAGTGAGCGAGCGGGGGGGCGGGAGCAGTTCTTC
NA | TRBD2 | TRBJ2-7 | TRBV5-1 | CASSTVYRGGKYEQYF | TGCGCCAGCAGTACGGTTTACCGGGGGGGAAAGTACGAGCAGTACTTC
NA | TRBD2 | TRBJ2-3 | TRBV9 | CASSVAFAGETDTQYF | TGTGCCAGCAGCGTAGCCTTTGCGGGAGAGACAGATACGCAGTATTTT
NA | NA | TRBJ1-5 | TRBV11-2 | CASSLGSLVGNQPQHF | TGTGCCAGCAGCTTAGGCTCCCTGGTAGGCAATCAGCCCCAGCATTTT
NA | TRBD1 | TRBJ1-2 | TRBV11-1 | CASSLSQGARGYTF | TGTGCCAGCAGCTTATCTCAGGGGGCTCGAGGCTACACCTTC
NA | NA | TRBJ1-5 | TRBV21-1 | CASTQLPDRGRNQPQHF | TGTGCCAGCACCCAACTCCCCGACAGGGGGCGCAATCAGCCCCAGCATTTT
NA | TRBD1 | TRBJ1-2 | TRBV9 | CASSPQAPGGYGYTF | TGTGCCAGCAGCCCACAGGCCCCAGGGGGCTATGGCTACACCTTC
NA | TRBD2 | TRBJ2-1 | TRBV2 | CASRGLAGGGEQFF | TGTGCCAGCAGGGGACTAGCGGGAGGGGGTGAGCAGTTCTTC
NA | TRBD1 | TRBJ1-4 | TRBV5-4 | CASSFPDREGEKLFF | TGTGCCAGCAGCTTCCCTGACAGGGAAGGTGAAAAACTGTTTTTT
NA | TRBD2 | TRBJ2-3 | TRBV4-1 | CASSKGLAGVFTTDTQYF | TGCGCCAGCAGCAAGGGACTAGCGGGAGTTTTCACCACAGATACGCAGTATTTT
NA | TRBD1 | TRBJ2-7 | TRBV11-3 | CASSPGQGVSYEQYF | TGTGCCAGCAGTCCGGGACAGGGGGTCTCCTACGAGCAGTACTTC
NA | NA | TRBJ2-3 | TRBV6-4 | CASSDGGATDTQYF | TGTGCCAGCAGTGACGGGGGGGCCACAGATACGCAGTATTTT
NA | NA | TRBJ1-2 | TRBV18 | CASSPAQINYGYTF | TGTGCCAGCTCCCCGGCACAGATTAACTATGGCTACACCTTC
once | TRBD1 | TRBJ1-4 | TRBV7-9 | CASSLVGTGEKLFF | TGTGCCAGCAGCTTGGTGGGGACAGGTGAAAAACTGTTTTTT
few | TRBD1 | TRBJ1-5 | TRBV5-8 | CASSPRQGGNQPQHF | TGTGCCAGCAGCCCGAGACAGGGGGGCAATCAGCCCCAGCATTTT
NA | NA | TRBJ1-3 | TRBV30 | CAWDRTSGNTIYF | TGTGCCTGGGATAGAACGTCTGGAAACACCATATATTTT
NA | TRBD1 | TRBJ2-7 | TRBV6-5 | CASRKTGGGYEQYF | TGTGCCAGCAGGAAGACAGGGGGCGGCTACGAGCAGTACTTC
NA | NA | TRBJ1-2 | TRBV6-1 | CASKTGVNYGYTF | TGTGCCAGCAAGACAGGAGTTAACTATGGCTACACCTTC
NA | NA | TRBJ1-1 | TRBV5-1 | CASSLAPGGPRDTEAFF | TGCGCCAGCAGCTTGGCGCCGGGTGGGCCCAGGGACACTGAAGCTTTCTTT
NA | TRBD1 | TRBJ1-2 | TRBV30 | CAWSVQTGGYGYTF | TGTGCCTGGAGTGTCCAGACAGGGGGCTATGGCTACACCTTC
NA | NA | TRBJ2-7 | TRBV2 | CASSEEQMEQYF | TGTGCCAGCAGTGAGGAGCAGATGGAGCAGTACTTC
few | NA | TRBJ1-1 | TRBV11-2 | CASSLDVNTEAFF | TGTGCCAGCAGCTTAGACGTGAACACTGAAGCTTTCTTT
NA | NA | TRBJ1-3 | TRBV5-5 | CASSLARLGNTIYF | TGTGCCAGCAGCTTGGCCAGGCTAGGAAACACCATATATTTT
once | TRBD2 | TRBJ2-1 | TRBV9 | CASSVGGTRHNEQFF | TGTGCCAGCAGCGTAGGAGGGACTAGGCACAATGAGCAGTTCTTC
NA | TRBD1 | TRBJ2-7 | TRBV29-1 | CSVEGQGRQYF | TGCAGCGTGGAAGGACAGGGCAGGCAGTACTTC
NA | TRBD1 | TRBJ1-1 | TRBV19 | CASSKGTGPEAFF | TGTGCCAGTAGTAAGGGGACAGGGCCTGAAGCTTTCTTT
once | NA | TRBJ1-2 | TRBV5-4 | CASSLEAGLYRELTF | TGTGCCAGCAGCTTGGAGGCCGGGCTGTACAGGGAACTAACCTTC
once | NA | TRBJ2-2 | TRBV18 | CASSPGQTGELFF | TGTGCCAGCTCACCAGGTCAGACCGGGGAGCTGTTTTTT
NA | TRBD1 | TRBJ2-5 | TRBV7-9 | CASRPVGQIQETQYF | TGTGCCAGCAGGCCGGTGGGACAGATCCAAGAGACCCAGTACTTC
NA | TRBD1 | TRBJ2-5 | TRBV7-9 | CASSLVTGGYQETQYF | TGTGCCAGCAGCTTAGTGACAGGGGGCTACCAAGAGACCCAGTACTTC
NA | NA | TRBJ1-4 | TRBV18 | CASSPSGLPNEKLFF | TGTGCCAGCTCCCCGTCGGGGTTACCTAATGAAAAACTGTTTTTT
NA | TRBD2 | TRBJ2-5 | TRBV18 | CASSPGLARETQYF | TGTGCCAGCTCACCCGGACTAGCGCGCGAGACCCAGTACTTC
once | NA | TRBJ2-3 | TRBV4-2 | CASSQDWLVTDTQYF | TGTGCCAGCAGCCAAGATTGGCTAGTCACAGATACGCAGTATTTT
NA | NA | TRBJ1-3 | TRBV19 | CASKGAISSGNTIYF | TGTGCCAGTAAAGGGGCGATCTCCTCTGGAAACACCATATATTTT
NA | TRBD1 | TRBJ1-1 | TRBV6-1 | CASTARGTGPTEAFF | TGTGCCAGCACCGCGCGGGGGACAGGGCCAACTGAAGCTTTCTTT
NA | NA | TRBJ1-2 | TRBV5-5 | CASSPTKSRGDYGYTF | TGTGCCAGCAGCCCCACAAAGAGCAGGGGAGACTATGGCTACACCTTC
NA | NA | TRBJ1-2 | TRBV19 | CASSLYYGYTF | TGTGCCAGTAGTCTGTACTATGGCTACACCTTC
NA | NA | TRBJ2-3 | TRBV6-1 | CASRTLGGSDTQYF | TGTGCCAGCAGAACACTAGGAGGGTCAGATACGCAGTATTTT
NA | TRBD1 | TRBJ2-7 | TRBV25-1 | CASSEYIQGDQYF | TGTGCCAGCAGTGAATATATTCAGGGGGATCAATACTTC
NA | NA | TRBJ1-2 | TRBV29-1 | CSVDRTEEAFNYGYTF | TGCAGCGTTGACCGGACAGAGGAGGCCTTTAACTATGGCTACACCTTC